The 2 T cell receptor beta chains reported below all come from one sample, sequenced in a study of spatial heterogeneity in lung cancer. Time point defined: sample taken at primary tumor resection. Each CDR3 protein is one row after TCRdb ran MiXCR on the 5' RACE reads. The table records 400 to 500 distinct CDR3 sequences, about a third of them present only once. Broader study findings: How many expanded intratumoral alpha and beta TCRs were present tracked the tumor mutation count, which was a count of nonsynonymous mutations.

No antigen is known for these receptors. The sequenced sample was lung tumor tissue, obtained at surgery. The origin of the receptors is a male donor with early-stage non-small cell lung cancer.

There are a few counts of this clonotype. Being off target in a library aimed at alpha chains, this beta chain has a size of little meaning. The chain uses TRBV6-6 and TRBJ1-1, with TRBD1 matching 8 bases. The germline gives CDR1 MNHNY, CDR2 SVGAGI (reference sequence). CDR3 length: 14 amino acids. V gave up 3 bases and J gave up 5 bases; unmatched junction bases: 5. The chain's CDR3 is CASSYGQGWTEAFF. The CDR3 bases are TGTGCCAGCAGTTATGGACAGGGTTGGACTGAAGCTTTCTTT.

As regards this clonotype: This beta chain slipped into a library made for alpha chains as a stray read, so its size is not meaningful. The chain employs TRBV5-4 and TRBJ1-2, with no clear D. CDR3 length: 16 residues. Trimming shortened V by 0 bases and J by 0 bases, and 12 bases separated the two germline ends. Germline-derived CDR1 and CDR2 are SGHNT and YYREEE (reference sequence). The CDR3 reads CASSLARSASNYGYTF. CDR3 bases: TGTGCCAGCAGCTTGGCCAGGTCAGCCTCTAACTATGGCTACACCTTC. Using reference TRBV5-4 and TRBJ1-2 for the parts outside the CDR3, the full variable domain is ETGVTQSPTHLIKTRGQQVTLRCSSQSGHNTVSWYQQALGQGPQFIFQYYREEENGRGNFPPRFSGLQFPNYSSELNVNALELDDSALYLCASSLARSASNYGYTFGSGTRLTVV.